These 3 T cell receptor beta chains originate from one sample sequenced in a study of blood T cell repertoires in COVID-19. The assay was immunoSEQ multiplex PCR, and TCRdb's table has in-frame clones only and misses some. This table has more than 150,000 clones, 65% to 80% appearing once. The sequenced sample consisted of peripheral blood. These receptors were taken from a man in his fifties who had recovered from COVID-19.

The rearrangement uses TRBV2 and TRBJ2-5, with D perhaps TRBD1 (6 bases). With 5 bases removed from V and 5 bases from J, the gap between germline ends came to 18 bases. Germline V CDR1 and CDR2: SNHLY, FYNNEI. The CDR3 has 15 residues. For the CDR3, the DNA is TGTGCCAGCAGTTATCTACAGGGACCTTGGGAGACCCAGTACTTC. Translated, it gives CASSYLQGPWETQYF.

This chain joins TRBV24-1 and TRBJ2-3; TRBD1 is a possible D gene (6 bases). The germline CDR1 and CDR2 sequences are KGHDR and SFDVKD. This CDR3 is built from 13 residues. Trimming left V 8 bases short and J 2 bases short, with 10 bases between. CDR3 sequence: CATMDSFTDTQYF. As DNA, the CDR3 is TGTGCCACCATGGACAGCTTCACAGATACGCAGTATTTT.

The rearrangement joins TRBV15 to TRBJ2-3, with D uncertain. Germline CDR1 reads LNHNV; CDR2 reads YYDKDF (reference sequence). The CDR3 sequence is 15 residues long. Trimming shortened V by 0 bases and J by 4 bases, and 11 bases separated the two germline ends. CDR3 DNA: TGTGCCACCAGCAGAGATGGGCTTTTGGCAGATACGCAGTATTTT. Encoded protein: CATSRDGLLADTQYF. Drawing the rest from reference TRBV15 and TRBJ2-3, the complete variable domain is DAMVIQNPRYQVTQFGKPVTLSCSQTLNHNVMYWYQQKSSQAPKLLFHYYDKDFNNEADTPDNFQSRRPNTSFCFLDIRSPGLGDTAMYLCATSRDGLLADTQYFGPGTRLTVL.